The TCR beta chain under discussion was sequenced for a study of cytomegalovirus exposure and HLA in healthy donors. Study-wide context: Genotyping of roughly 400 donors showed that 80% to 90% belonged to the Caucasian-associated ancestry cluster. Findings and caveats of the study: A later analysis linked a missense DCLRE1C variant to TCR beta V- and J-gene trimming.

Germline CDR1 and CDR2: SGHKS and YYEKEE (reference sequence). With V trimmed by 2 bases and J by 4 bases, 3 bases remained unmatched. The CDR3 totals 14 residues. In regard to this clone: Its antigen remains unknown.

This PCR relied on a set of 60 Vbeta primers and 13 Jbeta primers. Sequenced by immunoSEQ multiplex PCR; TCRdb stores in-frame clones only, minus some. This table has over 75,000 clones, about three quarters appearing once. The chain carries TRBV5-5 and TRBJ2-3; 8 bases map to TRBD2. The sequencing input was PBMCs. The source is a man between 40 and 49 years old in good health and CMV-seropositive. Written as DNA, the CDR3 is TGTGCCAGCAGCTTCAGCGGGGGCCCAGATACGCAGTATTTT. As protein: CASSFSGGPDTQYF.